This record looks at one TCR beta chain sequence and its context. What it binds is not known. This entry belongs to a study of shared clonotypes between healthy human individuals. The wider study: Donors had three CD4 naive, three CD4 memory, two CD8 naive and one CD8 memory plate apiece. Regarding the study as a whole: About 5% of naive CD4 clonotypes were shared across several donors. Large sequencing depth failed to make sorted-subset sequencing complete, rarefaction showed.

Germline assignment: CDR1 GTSNPN and CDR2 SVGIG (reference sequence). The ends were cut back, 2 bases at V and 11 bases at J, with 21 bases in the middle. The CDR3 runs 14 residues. Replicate sorted-subset PCRs were loaded with 150 to 250 ng DNA, 30,000 to 35,000 T cell genomes. The table came from immunoSEQ multiplex PCR; TCRdb's copy has only in-frame clones and leaves some out. The data hold around 550,000 clones, with 90% to 96% observed a single time. The sequencing sample was made of naive CD4+ T cells sorted from blood. Described subset: CD45RA+ positively selected. This clonotype was sampled from a woman aged 25 to 39 in good health. This chain uses TRBV30 with TRBJ1-2, with D tentatively TRBD1 (6 bases). In DNA form, the CDR3 reads TGTGCCTGGAGTCCCTGGGCGGAAGTAAGGGGGTACACCTTC. Its translation is CAWSPWAEVRGYTF.